This TCR beta chain was captured by sequencing in a study of neurological immune-mediated disorders. Regarding the study as a whole: Sharing of CDR3 amino acid sequences among expanded clones across subjects was absent, suggesting private repertoires in all groups.

The cDNA was generated through 5'RACE incorporating 10-nucleotide random UMIs. TCRdb reprocessed the 5' RACE reads via MiXCR and lists one record per CDR3 protein. The table shows some 30,000 distinct CDR3 sequences, with roughly 15% occurring only once. V was pared by 4 bases and J by 0 bases, with 11 bases between. This CDR3 is 14 amino acids long. Germline V gene lookup returns CDR1 DFQATT and CDR2 SNEGSKA (reference sequence). Note on this clonotype: Antigen specificity is unknown.

This TCR derives from a man in his 70s in good health. Sequenced sample: PBMCs. The chain combines TRBV20-1 with TRBJ2-3; D may be TRBD2 (6 bases). The CDR3 nucleotides read TGCAGTGCTACTAGCGTGGCGAGCACAGATACGCAGTATTTT. As protein: CSATSVASTDTQYF.